Below are 20 T cell receptor beta chains sequenced from a single sample in a study of T cells in Graves' hyperthyroidism and ophthalmopathy. RNA transcripts served as the template for amplifying TCR beta CDR3 regions. Carried out on the TCR CDR3, a first-round RT-PCR used the HTBI primer set. One entry per CDR3 protein results from TCRdb running MiXCR on the multiplex PCR reads. The table shows more than 600,000 distinct CDR3 sequences, with 15% to 20% occurring only once. Sequencing was performed on blood. The receptor source for this set is a man between 18 and 35 years old with Graves' hyperthyroidism.

The CDR3 spells CSARDGGTGGPDTQYF. In nucleotides, the CDR3 is TGCAGTGCTAGAGATGGTGGGACAGGGGGCCCAGATACGCAGTATTTT. This rearrangement joins TRBV20-1 to TRBJ2-3, with 12 bases fitting TRBD1. The V gene's germline CDR1 is DFQATT and CDR2 SNEGSKA (reference sequence). Trimming took 0 bases from V and 4 from J; bases not matched to a gene: 5. This CDR3 contains 16 residues.

This chain joins TRBV6-5 and TRBJ2-1, with 9 positions matching TRBD2. Germline CDR1 is MNHEY and CDR2 is SVGAGI. The length of the CDR3 is 18 residues. With V trimmed by 4 bases and J by 3 bases, 13 bases remained unmatched. CDR3 nucleotides: TGTGCCAGCAGTTTCCCCCCTAGCGGGGAACCCCTCTACAATGAGCAGTTCTTC. Its protein is CASSFPPSGEPLYNEQFF.

In its sample, this clonotype was seen many times. The gene calls are TRBV12-5 and TRBJ2-1, with D perhaps matching TRBD1 (6 bases). The length of the CDR3 is 15 residues. The germline V gene has CDR1 LGHNT and CDR2 FRNRAP. Trimming took off 1 base at V and 4 bases at J, with 11 bases between the two ends. The CDR3 nucleotides are TGTGCTAGTGGTTTGGACCAGGGGATATACAATGAGCAGTTCTTC. Protein sequence: CASGLDQGIYNEQFF.

This clonotype was counted at least ten times. The genes are TRBV7-8 and TRBJ2-1; D remains ambiguous. Germline V gives CDR1 SGHVS, CDR2 FQNEAQ. The CDR3 spans 14 residues. V was trimmed by 5 bases and J by 4 bases, leaving 12 bases between them. CDR3 protein: CASSPRNSYNEQFF. The CDR3 DNA reads as TGTGCCAGCAGCCCGAGAAACTCGTACAATGAGCAGTTCTTC. The full variable domain, completed using reference TRBV7-8 and TRBJ2-1, is GAGVSQSPRYKVAKRGQDVALRCDPISGHVSLFWYQQALGQGPEFLTYFQNEAQLDKSGLPSDRFFAERPEGSVSTLKIQRTQQEDSAVYLCASSPRNSYNEQFFGPGTRLTVL.

The V and J genes are TRBV12-3 or TRBV12-4 and TRBJ1-4; perhaps TRBD1 as D (6 bases). Trimming cost V 5 bases and J 6 bases, with 13 bases left between them. The CDR3 sequence is 14 residues long. The CDR3, as DNA: TGTGCCAGCAGTATGGGGGCCGGTCATGAAAAACTGTTTTTT. It yields the protein CASSMGAGHEKLFF.

The chain combines TRBV20-1 with TRBJ2-5; TRBD2 matches 8 bases. The trim removed 4 bases at V and 5 bases at J, leaving 18 bases unmatched. The CDR3 has 17 residues. Germline CDR1 is DFQATT and CDR2 is SNEGSKA (reference sequence). The CDR3 bases are TGCAGTGCTACTACTAGCGGAGAGATACAATTGGAGGAGACCCAGTACTTC. Protein sequence: CSATTSGEIQLEETQYF.

The chain carries TRBV7-9 and TRBJ1-2; D is possibly TRBD1 (6 bases). The length of the CDR3 is 17 residues. Germline lookup yields CDR1 SEHNR and CDR2 FQNEAQ (reference sequence). Trimming removed 1 base from V and 2 bases from J, with 17 bases in between. The CDR3 DNA reads TGTGCCAGCAGCTTAGAATCGGGCAGGGGAGGGAACTATGGCTACACCTTC. This encodes CASSLESGRGGNYGYTF.

In its sample, this clonotype was seen many times. The V gene is TRBV28, the J gene TRBJ2-1; the D is unclear. Germline-derived CDR1 and CDR2 are MDHEN and SYDVKM. The CDR3 extends over 16 amino acids. Trimming stripped 5 bases from V and 2 bases from J, with 16 bases between. The CDR3 protein is CASSLPQRITYNEQFF. The CDR3 bases are TGTGCCAGCAGTCTACCCCAACGGATCACCTACAATGAGCAGTTCTTC.

This clonotype was seen ten or more times. The chain carries TRBV2 and TRBJ1-5; maybe TRBD1 (5 bases). From germline, CDR1 is SNHLY and CDR2 FYNNEI. The CDR3 has 14 amino acids. The germline V and J ends were trimmed by 9 bases and 1 base, with 13 bases remaining between them. The CDR3 here is CASLREISNQPQHF. DNA for the CDR3: TGTGCCAGTCTCAGGGAGATAAGCAATCAGCCCCAGCATTTT.

This chain uses TRBV29-1 with TRBJ1-4; D possibly corresponds to TRBD1 (6 bases). Germline V lookup: CDR1 SQVTM, CDR2 ANQGSEA. CDR3 length: 11 residues. With 4 bases removed from V and 8 bases from J, the gap between germline ends came to 8 bases. CDR3 protein: CSVGTGEKLFF. CDR3 DNA: TGCAGCGTTGGCACAGGGGAAAAACTGTTTTTT.

At least ten counts were recorded for this clonotype. This chain connects TRBV11-3 to TRBJ2-7; D could derive from TRBD1 or TRBD2 (5 bases each). This CDR3 has 14 residues. Per germline, CDR1 SGHNT and CDR2 YENEEA. V shed 1 base and J shed 7 bases, with 14 bases lying between them. DNA of the CDR3: TGTGCCAGCAGCTTAGGCAGGGCGACTATGGAGCAGTACTTC. Amino acids: CASSLGRATMEQYF.

This clonotype was counted between two and nine times. This chain connects TRBV7-8 to TRBJ1-2; perhaps TRBD1 as D (6 bases). Germline V gene lookup returns CDR1 SGHVS and CDR2 FQNEAQ. V gave up 4 bases and J gave up 4 bases, with 10 bases separating them. The CDR3 sequence is 13 residues long. CDR3 sequence (DNA): TGTGCCAGCAGCTCGGGGGCCAGCTATGGCTACACCTTC. As protein: CASSSGASYGYTF.

The chain is built from TRBV5-1 and TRBJ2-3, with 8 bases that match TRBD1. J lost 3 bases, V lost 4 bases, and 4 bases had no gene match. CDR1 and CDR2 (germline): SGHRS, YFSETQ. The CDR3 spans 14 residues. The CDR3 DNA is TGCGCCAGCAGCCAGGGACAGGAGACAGATACGCAGTATTTT. Amino acid sequence: CASSQGQETDTQYF.

This clonotype was counted at least ten times. This rearrangement joins TRBV9 to TRBJ1-2; 7 positions match TRBD1. CDR1 and CDR2 (germline): SGDLS, YYNGEE. The CDR3 loop spans 14 amino acids. The trim removed 3 bases at V and 2 bases at J, leaving 4 bases unmatched. The CDR3 protein is CASSASDRNYGYTF. The DNA for the CDR3 is TGTGCCAGCAGCGCCTCGGACAGGAACTATGGCTACACCTTC.

This clonotype showed up many times. The J gene is TRBJ2-5, the V gene TRBV19; D is possibly TRBD1 (6 bases). The CDR3 totals 15 residues. The germline V gene has CDR1 LNHDA and CDR2 SQIVND (reference sequence). Trimming shortened V by 0 bases and J by 2 bases, and 10 bases separated the two germline ends. The CDR3 DNA sequence: TGTGCCAGTAGTATAGACAGGGGACAACAAGAGACCCAGTACTTC. Protein: CASSIDRGQQETQYF.

This chain connects TRBV11-3 to TRBJ2-3; 10 bases fit TRBD1. V trimming: 5 bases; J trimming: 7 bases; junction bases outside the gene matches: 12. The CDR3 runs to 16 residues. Germline V CDR1 and CDR2: SGHNT, YENEEA. CDR3 amino acids: CASSLGTGDLGNTQYF. Here the CDR3 DNA reads TGTGCCAGCAGCCTAGGGACAGGGGACTTAGGAAATACGCAGTATTTT.

This clonotype was seen a few times. V usage is TRBV5-5 and J usage is TRBJ1-1; D might be TRBD1 (5 bases). The CDR3 has 14 residues. The germline gives CDR1 SGHKS, CDR2 YYEKEE (reference sequence). V was trimmed by 3 bases and J by 1 base, leaving 10 bases between them. CDR3 nucleotides: TGTGCCAGCAGCTCCGGTAGGGGGAACACTGAAGCTTTCTTT. Translating gives CASSSGRGNTEAFF.

The chain has TRBV18 and TRBJ2-2; D is undetermined. Germline V gene lookup returns CDR1 KGHSH and CDR2 LQKENI. CDR3 length: 14 amino acids. Deletions cut 3 bases from V and 0 bases from J, with 5 bases between. Here the CDR3 reads CASSPQPNTGELFF. The CDR3 DNA follows: TGTGCCAGCTCACCTCAACCGAACACCGGGGAGCTGTTTTTT.

The V and J genes are TRBV9 and TRBJ1-4; TRBD1 matches at 7 bases. The germline gives CDR1 SGDLS, CDR2 YYNGEE. Trimming removed 3 bases from V and 5 bases from J; junction bases left unmatched: 7. The CDR3 has 15 amino acids. The CDR3 nucleotides are TGTGCCAGCAGCGCCGGACAGGCCTACAATGAAAAACTGTTTTTT. Translation: CASSAGQAYNEKLFF.

This clonotype was observed many times. The rearrangement links TRBV20-1 to TRBJ2-7, with 10 bases fitting TRBD2. Trimming cost V 0 bases and J 2 bases; bases outside gene matches: 4. The CDR3 has 15 amino acids. Germline values: CDR1 DFQATT, CDR2 SNEGSKA (reference sequence). The CDR3 is CSAREGSGRTYEQYF. DNA of the CDR3: TGCAGTGCTAGAGAGGGTAGCGGGAGGACCTACGAGCAGTACTTC.